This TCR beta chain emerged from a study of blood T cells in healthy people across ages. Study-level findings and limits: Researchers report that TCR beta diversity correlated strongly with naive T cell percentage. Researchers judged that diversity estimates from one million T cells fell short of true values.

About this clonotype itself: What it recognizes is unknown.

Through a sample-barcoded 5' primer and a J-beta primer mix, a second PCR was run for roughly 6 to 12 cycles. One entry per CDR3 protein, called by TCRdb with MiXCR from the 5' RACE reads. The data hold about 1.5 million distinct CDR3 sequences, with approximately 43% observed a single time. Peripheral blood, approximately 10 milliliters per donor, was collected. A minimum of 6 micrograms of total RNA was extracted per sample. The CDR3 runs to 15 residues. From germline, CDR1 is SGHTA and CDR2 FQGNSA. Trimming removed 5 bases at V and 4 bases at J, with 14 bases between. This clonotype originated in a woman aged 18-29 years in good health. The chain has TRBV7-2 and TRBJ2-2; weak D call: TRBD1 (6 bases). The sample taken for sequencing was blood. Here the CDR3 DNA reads TGTGCCAGCAGCCCGCTCATCAGGGGCACCGGGGAGCTGTTTTTT. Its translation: CASSPLIRGTGELFF.